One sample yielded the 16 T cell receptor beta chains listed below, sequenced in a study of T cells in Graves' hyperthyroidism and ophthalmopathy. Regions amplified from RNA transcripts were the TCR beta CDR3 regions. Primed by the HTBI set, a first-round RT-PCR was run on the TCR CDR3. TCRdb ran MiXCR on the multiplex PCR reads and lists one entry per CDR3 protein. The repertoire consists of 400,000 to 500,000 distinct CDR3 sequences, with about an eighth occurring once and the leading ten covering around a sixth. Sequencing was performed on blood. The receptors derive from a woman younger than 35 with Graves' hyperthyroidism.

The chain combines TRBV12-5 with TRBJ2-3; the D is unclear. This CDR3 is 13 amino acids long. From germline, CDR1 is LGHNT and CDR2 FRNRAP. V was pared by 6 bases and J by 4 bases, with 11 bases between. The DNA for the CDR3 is TGTGCTAGTGGCCCTCGGACCGCAGATACGCAGTATTTT. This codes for CASGPRTADTQYF.

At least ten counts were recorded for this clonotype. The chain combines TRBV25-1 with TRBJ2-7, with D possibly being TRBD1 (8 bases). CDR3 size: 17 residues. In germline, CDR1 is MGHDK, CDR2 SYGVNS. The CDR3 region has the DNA TGTGTTCTAGCAATTCGAAGTGGGCTACAGGGGGGGCACGAGCAGTACGTC. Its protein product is CVLAIRSGLQGGHEQYV.

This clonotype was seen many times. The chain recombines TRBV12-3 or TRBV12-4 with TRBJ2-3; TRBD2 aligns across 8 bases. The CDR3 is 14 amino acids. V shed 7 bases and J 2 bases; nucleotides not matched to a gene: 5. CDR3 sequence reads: CASNIAGLTDTQYF. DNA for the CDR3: TGTGCCAGCAATATAGCGGGACTCACAGATACGCAGTATTTT.

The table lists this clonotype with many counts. This CDR3 reads CASSGRDRAEQYV. The CDR3, as DNA: TGTGCCAGCAGTGGACGGGACAGGGCCGAGCAGTACGTC. V and J are TRBV12-3 or TRBV12-4 and TRBJ2-7; 9 bases are shared with TRBD1. The CDR3 has 13 residues. The V segment lost 5 bases and the J segment 6 bases; nucleotides outside the gene matches: 5.

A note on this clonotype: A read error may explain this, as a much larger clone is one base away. This chain's CDR3 is CASNYWETRTSGSYEQFF. The CDR3 coding sequence is TGTGCCAGCAACTACTGGGAGACACGGACTAGCGGTTCCTACGAGCAGTTCTTC. The chain has TRBV12-3 or TRBV12-4 and TRBJ2-1, with 10 nucleotides matching TRBD2. The J segment lost 10 bases and the V segment lost 7 bases, leaving 22 bases of the junction unmatched. The CDR3 sequence is 18 residues long.

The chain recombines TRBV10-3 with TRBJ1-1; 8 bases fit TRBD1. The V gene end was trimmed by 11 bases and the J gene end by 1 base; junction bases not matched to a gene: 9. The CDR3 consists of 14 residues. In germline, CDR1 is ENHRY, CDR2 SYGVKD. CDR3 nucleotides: TGTGCCGCAGAAACCGGGACAGGGAACACTGAAGCTTTCTTT. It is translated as CAAETGTGNTEAFF.

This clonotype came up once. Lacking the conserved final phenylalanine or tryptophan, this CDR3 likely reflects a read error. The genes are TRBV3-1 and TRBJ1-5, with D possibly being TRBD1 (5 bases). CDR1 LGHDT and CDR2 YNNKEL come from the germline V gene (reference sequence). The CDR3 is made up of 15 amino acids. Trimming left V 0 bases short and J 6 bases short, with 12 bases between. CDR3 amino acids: CASSQDWSGSQPQHS. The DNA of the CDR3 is TGTGCCAGCAGCCAAGACTGGTCAGGGTCTCAGCCCCAGCATTCT.

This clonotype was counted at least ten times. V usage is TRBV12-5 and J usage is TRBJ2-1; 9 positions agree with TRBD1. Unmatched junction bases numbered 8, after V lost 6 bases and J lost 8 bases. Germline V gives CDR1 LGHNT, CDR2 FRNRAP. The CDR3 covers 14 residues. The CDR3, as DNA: TGTGCTAGTGGCACCGGGACAGGGAAGGATGAGCAGTTCTTC. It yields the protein CASGTGTGKDEQFF.

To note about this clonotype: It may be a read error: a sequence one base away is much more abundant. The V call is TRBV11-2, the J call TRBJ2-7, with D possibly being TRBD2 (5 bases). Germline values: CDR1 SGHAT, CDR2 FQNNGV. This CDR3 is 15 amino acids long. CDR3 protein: CASSQEAQRRYEQCF. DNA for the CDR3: TGCGCCAGCAGCCAAGAGGCCCAGCGGAGATACGAGCAGTGCTTC.

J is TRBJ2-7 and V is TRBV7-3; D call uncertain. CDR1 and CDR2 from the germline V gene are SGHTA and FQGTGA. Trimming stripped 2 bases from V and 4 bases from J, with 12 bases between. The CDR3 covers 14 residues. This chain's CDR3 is CASSLYPNAYEQYF. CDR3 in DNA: TGTGCCAGCAGCTTATATCCCAACGCTTACGAGCAGTACTTC.

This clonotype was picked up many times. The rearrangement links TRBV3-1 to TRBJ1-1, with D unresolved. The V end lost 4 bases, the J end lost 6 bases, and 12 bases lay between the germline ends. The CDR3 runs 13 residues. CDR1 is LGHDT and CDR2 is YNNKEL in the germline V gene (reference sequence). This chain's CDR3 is CASSRTDVSEAFF. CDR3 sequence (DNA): TGTGCCAGCAGCCGAACGGACGTGTCTGAAGCTTTCTTT.

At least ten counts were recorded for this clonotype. The CDR3 sequence is CSAAPPNLGTSQATQYF. CDR3 nucleotide sequence: TGCAGTGCCGCCCCCCCAAATCTCGGGACCTCTCAGGCTACGCAGTATTTT. The chain links TRBV20-1 to TRBJ2-3, with D perhaps being TRBD1 or TRBD2 (5 bases each). The CDR3 runs to 17 residues. Trimming took off 6 bases at V and 8 bases at J, with 30 bases between the two ends. Germline V gene data show CDR1 as DFQATT and CDR2 as SNEGSKA (reference sequence).

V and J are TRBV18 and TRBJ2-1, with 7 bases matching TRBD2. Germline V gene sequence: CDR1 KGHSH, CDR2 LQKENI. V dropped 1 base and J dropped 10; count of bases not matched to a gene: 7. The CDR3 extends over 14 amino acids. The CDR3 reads CASSPRGLPAEQFF. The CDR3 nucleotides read TGTGCCAGCTCACCACGGGGACTACCCGCGGAGCAGTTCTTC.

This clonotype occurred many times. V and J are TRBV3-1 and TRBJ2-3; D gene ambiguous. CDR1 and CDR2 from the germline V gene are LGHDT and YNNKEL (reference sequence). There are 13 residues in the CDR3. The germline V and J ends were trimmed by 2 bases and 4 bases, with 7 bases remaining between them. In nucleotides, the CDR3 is TGTGCCAGCAGCCAAAGTGGCTCAGATACGCAGTATTTT. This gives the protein CASSQSGSDTQYF.

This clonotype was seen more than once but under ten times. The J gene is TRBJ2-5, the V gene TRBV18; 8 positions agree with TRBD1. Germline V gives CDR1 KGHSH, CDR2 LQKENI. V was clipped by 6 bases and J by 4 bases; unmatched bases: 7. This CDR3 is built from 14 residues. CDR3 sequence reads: CASSRIDRGETQYF. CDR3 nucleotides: TGTGCCAGCTCCCGCATTGACAGGGGAGAGACCCAGTACTTC. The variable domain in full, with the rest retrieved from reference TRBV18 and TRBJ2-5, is NAGVMQNPRHLVRRRGQEARLRCSPMKGHSHVYWYRQLPEEGLKFMVYLQKENIIDESGMPKERFSAEFPKEGPSILRIQQVVRGDSAAYFCASSRIDRGETQYFGPGTRLLVL.

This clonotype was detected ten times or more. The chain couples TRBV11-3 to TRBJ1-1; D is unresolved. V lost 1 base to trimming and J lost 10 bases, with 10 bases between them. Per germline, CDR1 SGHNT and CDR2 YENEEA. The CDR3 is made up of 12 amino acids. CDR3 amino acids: CASSLVEEGAFF. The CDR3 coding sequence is TGTGCCAGCAGCTTAGTGGAGGAAGGAGCTTTCTTT. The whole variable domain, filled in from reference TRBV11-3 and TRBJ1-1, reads EAGVVQSPRYKIIEKKQPVAFWCNPISGHNTLYWYLQNLGQGPELLIRYENEEAVDDSQLPKDRFSAERLKGVDSTLKIQPAELGDSAVYLCASSLVEEGAFFGQGTRLTVV.